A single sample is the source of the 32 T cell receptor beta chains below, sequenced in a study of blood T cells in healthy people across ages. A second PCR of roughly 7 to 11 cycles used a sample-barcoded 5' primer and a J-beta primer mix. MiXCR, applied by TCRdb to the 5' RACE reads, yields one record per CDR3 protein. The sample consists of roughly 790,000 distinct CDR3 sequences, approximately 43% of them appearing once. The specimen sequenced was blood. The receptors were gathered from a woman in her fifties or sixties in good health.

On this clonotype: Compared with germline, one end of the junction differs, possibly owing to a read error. The CDR3: CASQFRGGEVTDTRYF. The CDR3 region has the DNA TGTGCCAGCCAATTTAGGGGGGGGGAGGTCACAGATACGCGGTATTTT. The chain is built from TRBV7-2 and TRBJ2-3; D might be TRBD2 (7 bases). The CDR3 loop spans 16 amino acids. Looked up from germline, CDR1 is SGHTA and CDR2 is FQGNSA.

This chain's CDR3 is CAWSRSEGLFF. The CDR3 DNA reads as TGTGCCTGGAGCCGCTCAGAAGGACTGTTTTTT. V is TRBV30 and J is TRBJ1-4; D remains ambiguous. Trimming pared 3 bases from V and 13 bases from J, leaving 12 bases between. From germline, CDR1 is GTSNPN and CDR2 SVGIG (reference sequence). CDR3 size: 11 residues.

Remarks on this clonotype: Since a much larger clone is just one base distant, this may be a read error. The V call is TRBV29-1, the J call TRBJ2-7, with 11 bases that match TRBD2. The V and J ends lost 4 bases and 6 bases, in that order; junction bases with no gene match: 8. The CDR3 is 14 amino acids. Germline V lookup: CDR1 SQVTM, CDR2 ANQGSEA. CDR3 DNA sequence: TGCAGCGTTGTAATAGCGGGAGGGGGCTGCGAGCAGTACTTC. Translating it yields CSVVIAGGGCEQYF.

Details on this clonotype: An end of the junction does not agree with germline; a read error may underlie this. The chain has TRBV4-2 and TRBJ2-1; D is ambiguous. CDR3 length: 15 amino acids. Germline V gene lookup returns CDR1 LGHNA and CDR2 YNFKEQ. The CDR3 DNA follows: TGTGCCGGCAGCCAAGGTGCAGCACGGTACAATGAGCAGTTCTTC. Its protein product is CAGSQGAARYNEQFF.

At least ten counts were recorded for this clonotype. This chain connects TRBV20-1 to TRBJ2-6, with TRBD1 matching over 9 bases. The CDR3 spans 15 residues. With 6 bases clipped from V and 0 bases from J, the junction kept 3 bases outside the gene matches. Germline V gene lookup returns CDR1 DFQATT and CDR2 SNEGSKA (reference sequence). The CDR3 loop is CSAEQGASGANVLTF. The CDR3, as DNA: TGCAGTGCGGAACAGGGGGCCTCTGGGGCCAACGTCCTGACTTTC.

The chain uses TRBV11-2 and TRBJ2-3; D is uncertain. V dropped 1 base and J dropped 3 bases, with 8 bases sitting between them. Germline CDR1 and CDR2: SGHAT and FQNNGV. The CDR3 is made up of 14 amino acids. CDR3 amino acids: CASSLVGRTDTQYF. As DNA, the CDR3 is TGTGCCAGCAGCTTAGTAGGACGAACAGATACGCAGTATTTT.

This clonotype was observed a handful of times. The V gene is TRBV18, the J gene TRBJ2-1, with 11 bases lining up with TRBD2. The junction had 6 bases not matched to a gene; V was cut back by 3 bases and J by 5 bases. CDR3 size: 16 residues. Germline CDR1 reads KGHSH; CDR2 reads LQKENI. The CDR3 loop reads CASSPTSGELDNEQFF. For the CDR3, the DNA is TGTGCCAGCTCACCGACTAGCGGGGAGCTGGACAATGAGCAGTTCTTC.

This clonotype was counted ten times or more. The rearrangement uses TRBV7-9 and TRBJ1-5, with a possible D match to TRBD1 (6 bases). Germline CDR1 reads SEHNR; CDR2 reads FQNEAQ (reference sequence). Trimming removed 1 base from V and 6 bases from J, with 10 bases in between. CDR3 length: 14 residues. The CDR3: CASSLGQGFQPQHF. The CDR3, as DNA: TGTGCCAGCAGCTTAGGGCAGGGGTTTCAGCCCCAGCATTTT.

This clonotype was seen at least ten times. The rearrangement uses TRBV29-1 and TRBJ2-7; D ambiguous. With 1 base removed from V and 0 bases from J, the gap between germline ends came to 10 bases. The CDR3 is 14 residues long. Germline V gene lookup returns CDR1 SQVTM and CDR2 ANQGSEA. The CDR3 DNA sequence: TGCAGCGTTGAAGTCCAGGAGAGCTCCTACGAGCAGTACTTC. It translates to CSVEVQESSYEQYF.

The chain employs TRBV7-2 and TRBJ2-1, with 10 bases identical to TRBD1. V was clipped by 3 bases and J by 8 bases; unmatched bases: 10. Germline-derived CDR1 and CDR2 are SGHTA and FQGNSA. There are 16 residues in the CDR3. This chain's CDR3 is CASSFGTGDGGDEQFF. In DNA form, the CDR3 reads TGTGCCAGCAGCTTCGGGACAGGGGACGGAGGCGATGAGCAGTTCTTC.

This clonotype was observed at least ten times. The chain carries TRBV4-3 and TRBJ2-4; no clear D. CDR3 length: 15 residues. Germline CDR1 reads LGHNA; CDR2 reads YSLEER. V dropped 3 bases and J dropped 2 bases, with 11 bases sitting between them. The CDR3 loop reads CASSQRVSPKNIQYF. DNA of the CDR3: TGCGCCAGCAGCCAGCGAGTTTCCCCCAAAAACATTCAGTACTTC.

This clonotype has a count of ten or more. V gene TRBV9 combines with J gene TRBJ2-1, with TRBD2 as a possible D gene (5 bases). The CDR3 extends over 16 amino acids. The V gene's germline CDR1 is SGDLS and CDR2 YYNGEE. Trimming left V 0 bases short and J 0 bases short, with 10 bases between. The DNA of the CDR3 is TGTGCCAGCAGCGTAGCAAGCGGCGGCTCCTACAATGAGCAGTTCTTC. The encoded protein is CASSVASGGSYNEQFF.

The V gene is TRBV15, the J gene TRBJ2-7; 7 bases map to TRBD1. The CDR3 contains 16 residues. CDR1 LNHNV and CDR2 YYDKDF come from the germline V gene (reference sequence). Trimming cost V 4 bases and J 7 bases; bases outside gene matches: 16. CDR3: CATSITHGTDNNEQYF. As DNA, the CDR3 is TGTGCCACCAGCATTACACATGGGACAGACAATAATGAGCAGTACTTC. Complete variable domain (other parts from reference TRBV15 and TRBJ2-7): DAMVIQNPRYQVTQFGKPVTLSCSQTLNHNVMYWYQQKSSQAPKLLFHYYDKDFNNEADTPDNFQSRRPNTSFCFLDIRSPGLGDTAMYLCATSITHGTDNNEQYFGPGTRLTVT.

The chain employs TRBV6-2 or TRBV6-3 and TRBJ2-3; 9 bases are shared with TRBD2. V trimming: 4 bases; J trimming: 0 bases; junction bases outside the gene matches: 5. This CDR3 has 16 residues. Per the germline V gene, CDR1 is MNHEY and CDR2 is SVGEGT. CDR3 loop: CASSSTLAGSTDTQYF. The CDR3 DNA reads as TGTGCCAGCAGTTCTACTCTAGCGGGGAGCACAGATACGCAGTATTTT.

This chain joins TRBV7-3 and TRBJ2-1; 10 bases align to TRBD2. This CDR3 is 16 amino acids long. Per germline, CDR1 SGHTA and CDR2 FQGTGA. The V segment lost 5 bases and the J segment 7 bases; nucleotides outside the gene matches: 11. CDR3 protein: CASSPLSGRAGNEQFF. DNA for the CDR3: TGTGCCAGCAGCCCCCTGAGCGGGAGGGCCGGGAATGAGCAGTTCTTC.

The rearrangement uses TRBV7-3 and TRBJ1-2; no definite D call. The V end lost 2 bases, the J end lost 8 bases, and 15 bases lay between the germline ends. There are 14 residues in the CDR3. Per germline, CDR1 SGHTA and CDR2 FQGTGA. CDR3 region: CASSLAPFGGGYTF. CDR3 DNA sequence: TGTGCCAGCAGCTTAGCCCCCTTTGGTGGAGGCTACACCTTC.

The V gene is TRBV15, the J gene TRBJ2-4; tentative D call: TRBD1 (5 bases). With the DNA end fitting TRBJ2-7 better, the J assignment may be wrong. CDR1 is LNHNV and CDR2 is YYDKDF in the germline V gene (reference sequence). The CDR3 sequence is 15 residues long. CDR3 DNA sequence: TGTGCCACCAGCAGAGAGAACAGGAGAATCTACGAGCAGTACTTC. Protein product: CATSRENRRIYEQYF.

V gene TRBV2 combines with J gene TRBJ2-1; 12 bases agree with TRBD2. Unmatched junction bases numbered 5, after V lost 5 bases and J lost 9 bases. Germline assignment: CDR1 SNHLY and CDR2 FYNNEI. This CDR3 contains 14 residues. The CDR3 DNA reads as TGTGCCAGCAGTCGGACTAGCGGGGTCGTTGAGCAGTTCTTC. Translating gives CASSRTSGVVEQFF. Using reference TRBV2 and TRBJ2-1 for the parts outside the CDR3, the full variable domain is EPEVTQTPSHQVTQMGQEVILRCVPISNHLYFYWYRQILGQKVEFLVSFYNNEISEKSEIFDDQFSVERPDGSNFTLKIRSTKLEDSAMYFCASSRTSGVVEQFFGPGTRLTVL.

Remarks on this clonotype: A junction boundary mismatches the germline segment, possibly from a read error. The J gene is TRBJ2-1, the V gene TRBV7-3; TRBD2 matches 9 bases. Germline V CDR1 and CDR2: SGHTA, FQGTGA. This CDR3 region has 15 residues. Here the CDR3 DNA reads TGTGCCGGCAGCTTAAGCGGGAGGCCATTCAATGAGCAGTTCTTC. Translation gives CAGSLSGRPFNEQFF.

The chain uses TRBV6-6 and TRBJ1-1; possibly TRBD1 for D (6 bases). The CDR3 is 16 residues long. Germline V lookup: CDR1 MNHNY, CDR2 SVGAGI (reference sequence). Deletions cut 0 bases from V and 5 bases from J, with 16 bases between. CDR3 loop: CASSYSVPPGVTEAFF. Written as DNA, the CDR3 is TGTGCCAGCAGTTACTCGGTCCCCCCAGGGGTGACTGAAGCTTTCTTT.

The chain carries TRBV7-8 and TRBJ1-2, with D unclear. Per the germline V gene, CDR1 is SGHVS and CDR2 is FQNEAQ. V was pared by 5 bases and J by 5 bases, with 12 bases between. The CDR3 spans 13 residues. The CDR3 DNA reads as TGTGCCAGCAGCCGGGCGATTGAGTATGGCTACACCTTC. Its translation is CASSRAIEYGYTF.

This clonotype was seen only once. The CDR3 reads CASSARETYGQYF. CDR3 DNA sequence: TGTGCCAGCAGCGCCCGGGAGACCTACGGGCAGTACTTC. This chain uses TRBV7-2 with TRBJ2-5; tentatively, D is TRBD2 (6 bases). Per germline, CDR1 SGHTA and CDR2 FQGNSA. The CDR3 has 13 residues. V lost 5 bases to trimming and J lost 11 bases, with 18 bases between them.

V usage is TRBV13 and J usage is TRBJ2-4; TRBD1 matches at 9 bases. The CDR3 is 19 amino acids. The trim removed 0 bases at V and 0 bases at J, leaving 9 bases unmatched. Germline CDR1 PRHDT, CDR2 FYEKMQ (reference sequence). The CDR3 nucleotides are TGTGCCAGCAGCTTAGGAACCGGGGGACAGGGACTAGCCAAAAACATTCAGTACTTC. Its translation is CASSLGTGGQGLAKNIQYF.

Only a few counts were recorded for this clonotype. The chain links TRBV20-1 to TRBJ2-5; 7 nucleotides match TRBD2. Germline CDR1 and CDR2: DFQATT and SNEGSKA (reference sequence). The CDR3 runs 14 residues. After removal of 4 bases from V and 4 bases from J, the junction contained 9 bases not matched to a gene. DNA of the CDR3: TGCAGTGCTAAAATGGGGGGAGGGCCAGAGACCCAGTACTTC. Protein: CSAKMGGGPETQYF.

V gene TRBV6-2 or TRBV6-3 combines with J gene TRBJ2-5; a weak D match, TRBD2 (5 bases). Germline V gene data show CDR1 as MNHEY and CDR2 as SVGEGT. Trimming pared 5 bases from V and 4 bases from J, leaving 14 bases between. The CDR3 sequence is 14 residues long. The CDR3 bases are TGTGCCAGCAGTGACGCGGGTGTTCGAGAGACCCAGTACTTC. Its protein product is CASSDAGVRETQYF.

The CDR3 is CSARDASGNYGYTF. CDR3 coding DNA: TGCAGTGCTAGAGATGCTTCGGGGAACTATGGCTACACCTTC. The V call is TRBV20-1, the J call TRBJ1-2; D not resolved. Germline V gene sequence: CDR1 DFQATT, CDR2 SNEGSKA (reference sequence). V was trimmed by 0 bases and J by 2 bases, leaving 10 bases between them. There are 14 residues in the CDR3.

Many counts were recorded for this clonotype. CDR3 residues: CSVVRSSYEQYF. CDR3 DNA sequence: TGCAGCGTTGTACGGAGCTCCTACGAGCAGTACTTC. V and J are TRBV29-1 and TRBJ2-7; D gene ambiguous. Per the germline V gene, CDR1 is SQVTM and CDR2 is ANQGSEA. CDR3 length: 12 residues. Trimming left V 4 bases short and J 0 bases short, with 7 bases between.

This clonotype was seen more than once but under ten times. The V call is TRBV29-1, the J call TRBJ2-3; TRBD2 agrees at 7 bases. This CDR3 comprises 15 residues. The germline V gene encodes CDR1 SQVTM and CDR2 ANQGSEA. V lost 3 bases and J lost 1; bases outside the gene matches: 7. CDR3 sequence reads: CSVDASGRGTDTQYF. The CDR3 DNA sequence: TGCAGCGTTGATGCGAGTGGGAGGGGCACAGATACGCAGTATTTT.

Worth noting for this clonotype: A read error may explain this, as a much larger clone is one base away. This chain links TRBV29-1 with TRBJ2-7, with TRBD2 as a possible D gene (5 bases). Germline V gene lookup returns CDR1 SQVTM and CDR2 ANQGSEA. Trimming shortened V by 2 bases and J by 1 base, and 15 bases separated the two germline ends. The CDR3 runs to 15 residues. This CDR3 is CSVERSSWRSYEQYF. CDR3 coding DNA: TGCAGCGTTGAAAGGAGTAGCTGGAGGTCCTACGAGCAGTACTTC.

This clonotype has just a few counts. The CDR3 here is CASSQDGSRYNEQFF. CDR3 coding DNA: TGTGCCAGCAGCCAAGATGGGAGCCGCTACAATGAGCAGTTCTTC. The rearrangement joins TRBV3-1 to TRBJ2-1; TRBD2 is a possible D gene (5 bases). Germline V gene data show CDR1 as LGHDT and CDR2 as YNNKEL (reference sequence). V was clipped by 0 bases and J by 3 bases, with 9 bases between them. This CDR3 region has 15 residues.

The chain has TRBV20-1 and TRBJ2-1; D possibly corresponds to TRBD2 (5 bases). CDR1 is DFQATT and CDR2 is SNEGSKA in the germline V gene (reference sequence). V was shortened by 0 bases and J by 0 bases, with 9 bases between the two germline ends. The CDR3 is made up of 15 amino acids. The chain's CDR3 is CSARDRGNSYNEQFF. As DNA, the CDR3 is TGCAGTGCTAGAGATCGGGGTAACTCCTACAATGAGCAGTTCTTC.

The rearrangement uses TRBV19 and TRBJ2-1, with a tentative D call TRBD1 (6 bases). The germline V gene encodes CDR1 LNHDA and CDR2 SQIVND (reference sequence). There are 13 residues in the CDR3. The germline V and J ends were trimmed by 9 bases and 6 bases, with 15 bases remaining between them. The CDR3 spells CASSPSRGNEQFF. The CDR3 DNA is TGTGCCAGCTCCCCCAGCAGGGGCAATGAGCAGTTCTTC.